These T cell receptor beta chains were read from a single sample in a study of OX40 agonist ivuxolimab in advanced cancers. The data were produced by immunoSEQ multiplex PCR, yet TCRdb's version contains in-frame clones alone and is incomplete. Of several thousand clones listed, around 82% were seen once; the top ten hold roughly 19%. Sequencing used CD4+ or CD8+ T cells sorted from blood, obtained in a trial of the OX40 agonist ivuxolimab. The receptors originated from an adult with an advanced solid tumor such as melanoma, head and neck, liver or kidney cancer. Both conserved end residues are part of each CDR3. Each record gives: J gene, V gene, CDR3 protein.

TRBJ1-4,TRBV2,CASTSQGARAMEKLFF
TRBJ1-1,TRBV6-6,CASRTNTEAFF
TRBJ1-5,TRBV19,CASSIQGGNQPQHF
TRBJ2-7,TRBV19,CASSFGPTYEQYF
TRBJ2-1,TRBV4-2,CASSQALAENNEQFF
TRBJ2-4,TRBV9,CASSAGTPWAPIQYF
TRBJ2-7,TRBV7-2,CATKDRGYEQYF
TRBJ2-5,TRBV9,CASSARDRVIETQYF
TRBJ1-6,TRBV10-3,CAISGDWGSPLHF
TRBJ2-5,TRBV29-1,CSVPYLTGGQKTQYF
TRBJ1-2,TRBV25-1,CASSEYSGWGYTF
TRBJ2-6,TRBV7-9,CASYTGAGANVLTF
TRBJ2-7,TRBV9,CASSVGYTPSYEQYF
TRBJ2-3,TRBV6-1,CASSELAGGPDTQYF
TRBJ1-1,TRBV5-3,CARSNLTGVNTEAFF
TRBJ2-1,TRBV5-6,CASSSARLNEQFF
TRBJ2-3,TRBV6-6,CASSSQGPNTDTQYF
TRBJ2-7,TRBV11-2,CASRPGQGPYEQYF
TRBJ1-6,TRBV5-1,CASSSPAGASPFNSPLHF
TRBJ2-7,TRBV14,CASSLGGTEGYEQYF
TRBJ1-5,TRBV21-1,CASDGRPQHF
TRBJ2-3,TRBV10-3,CAISKTGTEDTDTQYF
TRBJ1-5,TRBV6-9,CASSLTGEGSQPQHF
TRBJ2-7,TRBV5-3,CARSLTRDRGNYEQYF
TRBJ2-1,TRBV7-8,CASSFGQGYNEQFF
TRBJ1-1,TRBV6-1,CASSLRDRGSEAFF
TRBJ1-1,TRBV7-9,CASSAIDSNTEAFF
TRBJ1-2,TRBV9,CASSARTGNAYGYTF
TRBJ2-5,TRBV4-3,CASSQLYGGPYQETQYF
TRBJ2-2,TRBV7-9,CAPGGDTGELFF
TRBJ2-7,TRBV11-2,CASSLDAGREQYF